This record covers a single TCR beta chain. Its antigen is unidentified. CD3+CD4+ and CD3+CD8+ cells were FACS-sorted from thawed unstimulated PBMCs. The ends were cut back, 4 bases at V and 9 bases at J, with 11 bases in the middle. Germline CDR1 reads SGHTA; CDR2 reads FQGTGA. The CDR3 spans 12 residues. Using immunoSEQ multiplex PCR, the repertoire was profiled, and TCRdb retains in-frame clones only, with some absent. The sample consists of around 80,000 clones, roughly 80% of them appearing once. The data originate from a study of T cell clones after liver transplantation. Study-level information: TCRbeta sequencing after a pre-transplant mixed lymphocyte reaction identified graft-donor-reactive clones, later tracked in post-transplant blood.

Whole-study findings and limits: A larger donor-reactive than third-party decline suggested partial antigen-specific deletion.

This chain joins TRBV7-3 and TRBJ2-3; D possibly corresponds to TRBD2 (5 bases). This receptor was obtained from a human patient who received a liver transplant. A share of the T cells may be of graft donor origin. The sequencing here drew on CD4+ T cells from blood, taken 46 months after liver transplant. CDR3: CASSSTRGTQYF. CDR3 DNA sequence: TGTGCCAGCAGCTCGACTCGGGGAACGCAGTATTTT. The full variable domain, in which reference TRBV7-3 and TRBJ2-3 provide the parts outside the CDR3, is GAGVSQTPSNKVTEKGKYVELRCDPISGHTALYWYRQSLGQGPEFLIYFQGTGAADDSGLPNDRFFAVRPEGSVSTLKIQRTERGDSAVYLCASSSTRGTQYFGPGTRLTVL.